This T cell receptor beta chain originates from a study of blood T cell repertoires in COVID-19. Study as a whole: COVID-19 samples, acute and convalescent, were from the United States, Italy and Spain. T cells, B-cell-depleted T cells, or PBMCs provided the cDNA or gDNA that served as material.

CDR3 length: 12 residues. CDR1 is SGHNT, CDR2 YYREEE, per germline (reference sequence). V lost 4 bases, J lost 4 bases, and 8 bases lay in between. Authors' methods: Amplifying reference gene primers gave estimates of nucleated cell counts. Repertoires were generated with immunoSEQ multiplex PCR, while TCRdb's copy carries only in-frame clones and drops some. Clone size and the V and J calls come from that table; the DNA yielded D and trimming. In the table there are more than 200,000 clones, 84% of which are singletons. This receptor was identified in a man between 60 and 75 years old with acute or convalescent COVID-19. The chain links TRBV5-4 to TRBJ1-1; D not resolved. The sequencing input was peripheral blood. In nucleotides, the CDR3 is TGTGCCAGCAGCAACCTGGCCACTGAAGCTTTCTTT. It codes for CASSNLATEAFF. Full variable domain (outside the CDR3, taken from reference TRBV5-4 and TRBJ1-1): ETGVTQSPTHLIKTRGQQVTLRCSSQSGHNTVSWYQQALGQGPQFIFQYYREEENGRGNFPPRFSGLQFPNYSSELNVNALELDDSALYLCASSNLATEAFFGQGTRLTVV.